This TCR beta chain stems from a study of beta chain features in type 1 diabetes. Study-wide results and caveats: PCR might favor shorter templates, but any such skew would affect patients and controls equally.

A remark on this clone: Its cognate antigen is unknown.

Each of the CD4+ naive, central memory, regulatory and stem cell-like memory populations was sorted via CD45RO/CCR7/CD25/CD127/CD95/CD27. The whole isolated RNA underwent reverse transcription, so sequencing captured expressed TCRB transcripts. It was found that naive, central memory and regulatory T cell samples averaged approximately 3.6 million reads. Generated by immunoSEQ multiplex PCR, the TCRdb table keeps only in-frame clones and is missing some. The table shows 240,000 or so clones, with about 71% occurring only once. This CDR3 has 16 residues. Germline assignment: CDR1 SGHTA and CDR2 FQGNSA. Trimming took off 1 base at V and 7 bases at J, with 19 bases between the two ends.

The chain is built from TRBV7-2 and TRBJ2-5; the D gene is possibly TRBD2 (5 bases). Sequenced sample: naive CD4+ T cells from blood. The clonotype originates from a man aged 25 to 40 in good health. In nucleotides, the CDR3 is TGTGCCAGCAGCTTAGGCAGCGTTGGAGGACCGGGGACCCAGTACTTC. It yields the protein CASSLGSVGGPGTQYF.